This TCR beta chain was observed in a study of cytomegalovirus exposure and HLA in healthy donors. Each donor's status was that of a healthy bone marrow donor. 60 Vbeta and 13 Jbeta primers were used in PCR. Measured with immunoSEQ multiplex PCR; TCRdb has only the in-frame clones, and not every one. The sample lists about 98,000 clones, about 85% occurring once. Whole-study results and caveats: Common viral pathogens were later found to be apparently linked to several of the most significant clusters.

About this clone itself: No antigen is known for it.

The V end lost 4 bases, the J end lost 3 bases, and 7 bases lay between the germline ends. The CDR3 is 11 amino acids. The V gene's germline CDR1 is SQVTM and CDR2 ANQGSEA. The chain recombines TRBV29-1 with TRBJ2-7, with D unclear. What was sequenced was PBMCs. This clonotype was sampled from a female donor in good health and CMV-seropositive. Here the CDR3 DNA reads TGCAGCGTTGCAGTGAACTACGAGCAGTACTTC. Translated, it gives CSVAVNYEQYF.